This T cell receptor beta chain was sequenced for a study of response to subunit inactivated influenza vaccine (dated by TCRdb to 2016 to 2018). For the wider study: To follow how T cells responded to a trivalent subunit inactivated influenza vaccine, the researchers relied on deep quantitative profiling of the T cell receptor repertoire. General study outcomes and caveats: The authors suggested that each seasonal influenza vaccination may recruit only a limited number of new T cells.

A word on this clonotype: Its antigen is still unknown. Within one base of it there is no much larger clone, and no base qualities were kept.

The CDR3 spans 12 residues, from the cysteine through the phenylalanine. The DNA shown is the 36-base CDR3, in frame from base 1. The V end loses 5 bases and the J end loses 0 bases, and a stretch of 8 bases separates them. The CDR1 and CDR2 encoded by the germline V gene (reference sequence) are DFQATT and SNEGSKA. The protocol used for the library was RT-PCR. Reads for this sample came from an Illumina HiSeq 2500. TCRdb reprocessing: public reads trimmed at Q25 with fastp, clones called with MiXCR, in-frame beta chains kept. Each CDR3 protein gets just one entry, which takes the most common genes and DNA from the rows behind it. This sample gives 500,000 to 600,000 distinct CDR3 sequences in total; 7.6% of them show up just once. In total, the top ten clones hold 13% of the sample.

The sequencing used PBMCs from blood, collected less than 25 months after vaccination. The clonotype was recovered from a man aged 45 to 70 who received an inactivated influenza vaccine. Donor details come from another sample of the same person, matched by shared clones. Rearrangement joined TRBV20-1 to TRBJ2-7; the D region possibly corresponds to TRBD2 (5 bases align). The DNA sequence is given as TGCAGTGCTCAGCGGACCTCCTACGAGCAGTACTTC. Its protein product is CSAQRTSYEQYF.